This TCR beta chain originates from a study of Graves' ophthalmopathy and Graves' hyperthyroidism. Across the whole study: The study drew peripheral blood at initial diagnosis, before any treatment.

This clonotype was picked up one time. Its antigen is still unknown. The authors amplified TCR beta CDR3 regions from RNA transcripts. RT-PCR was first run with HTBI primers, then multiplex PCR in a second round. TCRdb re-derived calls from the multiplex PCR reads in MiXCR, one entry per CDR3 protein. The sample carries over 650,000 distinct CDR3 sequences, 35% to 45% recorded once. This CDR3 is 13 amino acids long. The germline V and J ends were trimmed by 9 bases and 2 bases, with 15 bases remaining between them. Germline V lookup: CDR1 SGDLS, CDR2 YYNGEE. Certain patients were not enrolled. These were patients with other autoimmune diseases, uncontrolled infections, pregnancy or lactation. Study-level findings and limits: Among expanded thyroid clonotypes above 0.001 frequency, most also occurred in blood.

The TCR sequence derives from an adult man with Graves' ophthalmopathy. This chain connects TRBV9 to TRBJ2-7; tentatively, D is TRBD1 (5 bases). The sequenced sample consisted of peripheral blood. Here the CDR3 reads CAIRTDRTYEQYF. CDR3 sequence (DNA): TGTGCCATCAGGACCGACAGAACCTACGAGCAGTACTTC.